Following are 25 T cell receptor beta chains from one sample sequenced in a study of identical twins. TCRdb processed the 5' RACE reads anew with MiXCR; each CDR3 protein has one entry. The profile shows 700,000 to 950,000 distinct CDR3 sequences, roughly an eighth of them singletons. The data were also submitted as part of a second study, on yellow fever vaccine responses in identical twins.

The sample comprised PBMCs. The receptor set was obtained from a woman aged 18-30 years in good health.

Remarks on this clonotype: A much larger clone differs from this one at a single base, so this may be a read error. The CDR3 does not end in the conserved phenylalanine or tryptophan, so this is likely a read error. The chain joins TRBV5-1 to TRBJ2-2; the D is unclear. Germline V gene data show CDR1 as SGHRS and CDR2 as YFSETQ. The CDR3 contains 15 residues. The V and J ends lost 1 base and 4 bases respectively, with 11 bases between them. CDR3 nucleotide sequence: TGCGCCAGCAGCTTGTCCAGCGTGAGCACCGGGGAGCTGTTTTCT. This gives the protein CASSLSSVSTGELFS.

This clonotype appeared a few times. The V call is TRBV29-1, the J call TRBJ1-4; D is unresolved. Germline V gives CDR1 SQVTM, CDR2 ANQGSEA. The V end lost 7 bases, the J end lost 7 bases, and 10 bases lay between the germline ends. The CDR3 spans 11 residues. Here the CDR3 DNA reads TGCAGCGCGGCTACGGGTGAAAAACTGTTTTTT. The encoded protein is CSAATGEKLFF.

This clonotype came up a few times. The chain combines TRBV5-1 with TRBJ2-5; D is uncertain. Germline assignment: CDR1 SGHRS and CDR2 YFSETQ. The CDR3 contains 14 residues. V lost 0 bases, J lost 1 base, and 7 bases lay in between. CDR3 sequence: CASSLGNIQETQYF. CDR3 in DNA: TGCGCCAGCAGCTTGGGGAACATCCAAGAGACCCAGTACTTC.

This clonotype was seen many times. V and J are TRBV12-3 or TRBV12-4 and TRBJ1-2; 8 bases are shared with TRBD1. There are 13 residues in the CDR3. V lost 5 bases and J lost 6; bases outside the gene matches: 5. The CDR3 DNA reads as TGTGCCAGCAGTGCGGGACAGGCCCATGGCTACACCTTC. It yields the protein CASSAGQAHGYTF.

This clonotype was counted only a few times. The V call is TRBV18, the J call TRBJ2-1, with a possible D match to TRBD2 (6 bases). This CDR3 comprises 15 residues. Germline CDR1 KGHSH, CDR2 LQKENI. Trimming pared 2 bases from V and 5 bases from J, leaving 13 bases between. The CDR3 is CASSPTSSSNNEQFF. Here the CDR3 DNA reads TGTGCCAGCTCACCAACTAGCAGTTCTAACAATGAGCAGTTCTTC.

This clonotype has only a few counts. The junction and the germline gene differ at one end; a read error may be behind it. This chain connects TRBV11-2 to TRBJ2-1; no reliable D call. The CDR3 length is 14 residues. CDR1 and CDR2 (germline): SGHAT, FQNNGV. This CDR3 is CASSLEPARNEQFF. The CDR3 DNA reads TGTGCCAGCAGCCTAGAGCCTGCGCGGAATGAGCAGTTCTTC. The full variable domain, in which reference TRBV11-2 and TRBJ2-1 provide the parts outside the CDR3, is EAGVAQSPRYKIIEKRQSVAFWCNPISGHATLYWYQQILGQGPKLLIQFQNNGVVDDSQLPKDRFSAERLKGVDSTLKIQPAKLEDSAVYLCASSLEPARNEQFFGPGTRLTVL.

This clonotype has only a few counts. The V call is TRBV12-3 or TRBV12-4, the J call TRBJ1-3, with 7 positions matching TRBD1. The V gene end was trimmed by 5 bases and the J gene end by 0 bases; junction bases not matched to a gene: 7. The CDR3 loop spans 16 amino acids. For the CDR3, the DNA is TGTGCCAGCAGTCACGGACAGGACAACTCTGGAAACACCATATATTTT. This translates into CASSHGQDNSGNTIYF.

J is TRBJ1-2 and V is TRBV19; D is unclear. Trimming removed 6 bases from V and 4 bases from J, with 12 bases in between. The CDR3 consists of 13 residues. Germline V CDR1 and CDR2: LNHDA, SQIVND (reference sequence). CDR3 nucleotide sequence: TGTGCCAGTAGCTTGGACCTTCTCTATGGCTACACCTTC. It codes for CASSLDLLYGYTF.

This clonotype showed up just a few times. The chain recombines TRBV5-1 with TRBJ2-1; perhaps TRBD1 as D (5 bases). The germline V gene encodes CDR1 SGHRS and CDR2 YFSETQ. V lost 0 bases and J 0 bases, leaving 13 bases between the germline ends. This CDR3 has 17 amino acids. In DNA form, the CDR3 reads TGCGCCAGCAGCTTGGGCCGACAGACTTTCTCCTACAATGAGCAGTTCTTC. Residues: CASSLGRQTFSYNEQFF.

The chain combines TRBV28 with TRBJ2-2; 7 bases align to TRBD1. Germline lookup yields CDR1 MDHEN and CDR2 SYDVKM. This CDR3 is built from 16 residues. The ends lost 2 bases at V and 3 bases at J; junction bases unmatched: 6. The CDR3 DNA reads TGTGCCAGCAGTTTACTCGACAGGGCAGACACCGGGGAGCTGTTTTTT. Translating gives CASSLLDRADTGELFF.

This clonotype showed up just a few times. The chain carries TRBV2 and TRBJ2-3; D possibly corresponds to TRBD1 (6 bases). Trimming took 6 bases from V and 2 from J, leaving 12 bases between them. Germline V gives CDR1 SNHLY, CDR2 FYNNEI. The CDR3 contains 14 residues. Written as DNA, the CDR3 is TGTGCCAGCAGCGGGACATCTGTCACAGATACGCAGTATTTT. Its translation is CASSGTSVTDTQYF.

The V and J genes are TRBV9 and TRBJ2-7, with TRBD2 as a possible D gene (6 bases). Trimming left V 0 bases short and J 5 bases short, with 15 bases between. Per germline, CDR1 SGDLS and CDR2 YYNGEE. This CDR3 comprises 15 residues. CDR3 in amino acids: CASSVGRDGCDEQYV. Written as DNA, the CDR3 is TGTGCCAGCAGCGTAGGGAGGGATGGCTGTGACGAGCAGTACGTC.

This clonotype was counted between two and nine times. The chain links TRBV27 to TRBJ2-1; 11 bases map to TRBD2. The CDR3 length is 19 residues. The V gene's germline CDR1 is MNHEY and CDR2 SMNVEV (reference sequence). V trimming: 8 bases; J trimming: 0 bases; junction bases outside the gene matches: 15. The CDR3 region is CASSRGASGGWGSYNEQFF. CDR3 bases: TGTGCCAGCTCCCGGGGGGCTAGCGGGGGGTGGGGCTCCTACAATGAGCAGTTCTTC.

This clonotype was recorded a few times. The genes are TRBV29-1 and TRBJ2-7, with 9 bases lining up with TRBD2. V was pared by 6 bases and J by 6 bases, with 6 bases of the junction left unmatched. This CDR3 has 12 residues. Germline V gene data show CDR1 as SQVTM and CDR2 as ANQGSEA. This CDR3 is CSVGGRAPEQYF. Here the CDR3 DNA reads TGCAGCGTGGGCGGGAGGGCCCCCGAGCAGTACTTC.

This chain joins TRBV10-3 and TRBJ1-1, with D perhaps matching TRBD1 (6 bases). The germline gives CDR1 ENHRY, CDR2 SYGVKD. The CDR3 is 15 amino acids. V lost 2 bases to trimming and J lost 0 bases, with 10 bases between them. CDR3 nucleotides: TGTGCCATCAGTGAGAGGACAGACATGAACACTGAAGCTTTCTTT. It is translated as CAISERTDMNTEAFF.

The chain has TRBV7-9 and TRBJ2-1; either TRBD1 or TRBD2 may fit D (5 bases each). V was cut by 4 bases and J by 7 bases, with 8 bases left in between. Looked up from germline, CDR1 is SEHNR and CDR2 is FQNEAQ (reference sequence). There are 12 residues in the CDR3. The CDR3 here is CASSWDRNEQFF. The CDR3 DNA reads TGTGCCAGCAGCTGGGACCGTAATGAGCAGTTCTTC.

The chain is built from TRBV24-1 and TRBJ1-1, with unresolved D. This CDR3 has 12 amino acids. Trimming left V 4 bases short and J 10 bases short, with 12 bases between. Per germline, CDR1 KGHDR and CDR2 SFDVKD. The CDR3 here is CATSDRPGRAFF. The CDR3 DNA reads as TGTGCCACCAGTGACCGACCCGGGCGAGCTTTCTTT.

This clonotype appeared a few times. The J gene is TRBJ2-1, the V gene TRBV11-2; 13 nucleotides align to TRBD2. Trimming took 5 bases from V and 7 from J; bases not matched to a gene: 5. CDR1 SGHAT and CDR2 FQNNGV come from the germline V gene. The CDR3 extends over 15 amino acids. CDR3 sequence: CASSQPGLAGNEQFF. The CDR3 nucleotides are TGTGCCAGCAGCCAACCGGGACTAGCGGGGAATGAGCAGTTCTTC.

The rearrangement links TRBV4-2 to TRBJ2-3; D is possibly TRBD2 (7 bases). Trimming shortened V by 0 bases and J by 3 bases, and 25 bases separated the two germline ends. The CDR3 is made up of 20 amino acids. Germline loops: CDR1 LGHNA, CDR2 YNFKEQ. CDR3 DNA sequence: TGTGCCAGCAGCCAAGAACCCGTTAGCGGGTGGCTAGGGGGGACAGATACGCAGTATTTT. Protein sequence: CASSQEPVSGWLGGTDTQYF.

The chain couples TRBV9 to TRBJ2-3, with 9 bases matching TRBD2. The germline CDR1 and CDR2 sequences are SGDLS and YYNGEE. This CDR3 is 16 amino acids long. After removal of 4 bases from V and 1 base from J, the junction contained 7 bases not matched to a gene. CDR3 in DNA: TGTGCCAGCAGCCCCCTAGCGGGAAAGGGCACAGATACGCAGTATTTT. Protein sequence: CASSPLAGKGTDTQYF.

The CDR3 region is CSAEVIANTEAFF. CDR3 in DNA: TGCAGTGCTGAGGTGATAGCGAACACTGAAGCTTTCTTT. This chain uses TRBV20-1 with TRBJ1-1; D unresolved. Trimming pared 5 bases from V and 1 base from J, leaving 11 bases between. CDR1 is DFQATT, CDR2 SNEGSKA, per germline (reference sequence). The CDR3 runs to 13 residues.

The chain is built from TRBV4-1 and TRBJ2-3; 7 positions match TRBD2. The CDR3 totals 14 residues. With 8 bases clipped from V and 5 bases from J, the junction kept 10 bases outside the gene matches. The V gene's germline CDR1 is MGHRA and CDR2 YSYEKL. CDR3 protein: CASSVGRAQDTQYF. The CDR3 DNA reads as TGCGCCAGCTCGGTTGGGAGGGCCCAAGATACGCAGTATTTT.

The rearrangement joins TRBV12-3 or TRBV12-4 to TRBJ2-1; the D gene is possibly TRBD2 (6 bases). Trimming shortened V by 5 bases and J by 1 base, and 15 bases separated the two germline ends. This CDR3 is 16 amino acids long. CDR3 residues: CASSPSTSPSYNEQFF. In DNA, the CDR3 is TGTGCCAGCAGTCCCTCGACTAGTCCATCCTACAATGAGCAGTTCTTC.

The table lists this clonotype with many counts. In DNA form, the CDR3 reads TGTGCCAGCAGTTTTCCCGGGACAGGAGAGACCCAGTACTTC. As protein: CASSFPGTGETQYF. The rearrangement joins TRBV12-3 or TRBV12-4 to TRBJ2-5; 8 bases match TRBD1. The trim removed 3 bases at V and 4 bases at J, leaving 4 bases unmatched. The CDR3 length is 14 residues.

The CDR3 sequence is CRADRVDEQFF. Here the CDR3 DNA reads TGCAGGGCTGACAGGGTCGATGAGCAGTTCTTC. This rearrangement joins TRBV20-1 to TRBJ2-1; TRBD1 matches at 7 bases. CDR1 is DFQATT and CDR2 is SNEGSKA in the germline V gene (reference sequence). The CDR3 runs to 11 residues.